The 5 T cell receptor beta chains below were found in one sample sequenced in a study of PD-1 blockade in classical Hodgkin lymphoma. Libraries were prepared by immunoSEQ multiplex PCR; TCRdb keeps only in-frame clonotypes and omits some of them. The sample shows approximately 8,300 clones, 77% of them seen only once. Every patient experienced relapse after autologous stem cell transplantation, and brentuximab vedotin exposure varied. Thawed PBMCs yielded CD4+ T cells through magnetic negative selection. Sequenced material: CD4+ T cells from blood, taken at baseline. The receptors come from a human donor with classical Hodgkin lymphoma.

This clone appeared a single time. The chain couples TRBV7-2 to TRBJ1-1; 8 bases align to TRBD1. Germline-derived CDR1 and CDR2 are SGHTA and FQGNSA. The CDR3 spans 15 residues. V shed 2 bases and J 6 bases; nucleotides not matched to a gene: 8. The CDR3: CASSLYQGAQAEAFF. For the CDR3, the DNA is TGTGCCAGCAGCTTATACCAGGGGGCTCAGGCTGAAGCTTTCTTT.

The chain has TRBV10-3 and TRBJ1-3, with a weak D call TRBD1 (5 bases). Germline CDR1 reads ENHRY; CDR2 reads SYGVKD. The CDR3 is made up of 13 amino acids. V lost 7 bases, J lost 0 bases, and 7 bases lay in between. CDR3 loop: CAITGTSGNTIYF. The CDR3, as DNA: TGTGCCATCACTGGGACCTCTGGAAACACCATATATTTT.

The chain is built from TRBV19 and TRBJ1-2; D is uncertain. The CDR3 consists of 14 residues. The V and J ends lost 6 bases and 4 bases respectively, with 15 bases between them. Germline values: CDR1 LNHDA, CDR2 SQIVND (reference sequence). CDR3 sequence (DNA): TGTGCCAGTAGGAGGACGGGTACGTCCTATGGCTACACCTTC. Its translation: CASRRTGTSYGYTF.

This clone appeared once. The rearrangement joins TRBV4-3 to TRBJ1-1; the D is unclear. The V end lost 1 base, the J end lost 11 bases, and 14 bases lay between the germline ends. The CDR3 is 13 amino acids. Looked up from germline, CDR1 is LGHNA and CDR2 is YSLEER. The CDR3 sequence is CASSQAERGAAFF. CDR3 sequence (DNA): TGCGCCAGCAGCCAAGCGGAGCGGGGTGCGGCTTTCTTT.

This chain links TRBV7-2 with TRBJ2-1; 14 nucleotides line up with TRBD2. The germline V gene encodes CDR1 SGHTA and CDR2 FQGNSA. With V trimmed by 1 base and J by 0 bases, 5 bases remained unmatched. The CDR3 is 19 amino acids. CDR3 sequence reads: CASSLGGTSGRSSYNEQFF. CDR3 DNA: TGTGCCAGCAGCTTAGGTGGGACTAGCGGGAGAAGCTCCTACAATGAGCAGTTCTTC.